Included here is one TCR beta chain sequence, with context. Adults between about 18 and 95 years of age took part from 24 US areas. Participant reports of clinical history set cohort assignment. The entry originates in a study of blood T cell repertoires in COVID-19. Across the study: There were acute and convalescent COVID-19 samples, and they came from the United States, Italy and Spain.

Profiled with immunoSEQ multiplex PCR; TCRdb holds only in-frame clones, not every one. The data hold just over 300,000 clones, with 90% observed a single time. CDR3 length: 13 residues. Germline values: CDR1 SQVTM, CDR2 ANQGSEA. V was pared by 0 bases and J by 9 bases, with 11 bases between. Sequences were obtained from PBMCs or T cells enriched from blood (not recorded which). The rearrangement joins TRBV29-1 to TRBJ1-4; D is ambiguous. The clonotype originates from a young woman with acute COVID-19. The CDR3 is CSVEDPVWQKLFF. The CDR3 DNA sequence: TGCAGCGTTGAAGATCCCGTATGGCAAAAACTGTTTTTT.